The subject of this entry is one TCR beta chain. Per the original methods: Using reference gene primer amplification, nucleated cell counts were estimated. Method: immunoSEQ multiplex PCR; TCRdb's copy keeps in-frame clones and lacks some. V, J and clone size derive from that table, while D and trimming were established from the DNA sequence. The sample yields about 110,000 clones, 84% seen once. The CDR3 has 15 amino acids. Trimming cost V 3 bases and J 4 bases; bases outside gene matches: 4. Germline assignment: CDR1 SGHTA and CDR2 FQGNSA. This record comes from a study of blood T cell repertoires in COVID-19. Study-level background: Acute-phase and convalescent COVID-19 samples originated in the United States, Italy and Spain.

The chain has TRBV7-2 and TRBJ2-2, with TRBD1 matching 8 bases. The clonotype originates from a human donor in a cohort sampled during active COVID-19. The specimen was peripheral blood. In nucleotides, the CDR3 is TGTGCCAGCAGCTTGTCACAGGGGGGCACCGGGGAGCTGTTTTTT. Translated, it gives CASSLSQGGTGELFF.